A selection of T cell receptor beta chains follows, all from one sample in a study of T cell responses to AZD1222 COVID-19 vaccine. Assay used: immunoSEQ multiplex PCR; TCRdb lists only in-frame clones, some missing. The table lists 55,000 to 70,000 clones, about 88% of them singletons. The sample consisted of peripheral blood, taken on day 0 of AZD1222 vaccination. The receptor set was obtained from an adult in good health. The CDR3 runs from the conserved cysteine through the conserved F or W. The D gene is left open where the match is weak. Size values are once, few and many counts, or a class for expanded clones, and some rows have none.

abundance: -
j_gene: TRBJ2-7
d_gene: -
len: 11
v_gene: TRBV5-5
CDR3nt: TGTGCCAGCAGCCTCACCGCCGAGCAGTACTTC
CDR3aa: CASSLTAEQYF

abundance: few
j_gene: TRBJ2-1
d_gene: TRBD2
len: 14
v_gene: TRBV2
CDR3nt: TGTGCCAGCAAGGGACTAGCGGGAGGTAGTGAGCAGTTCTTC
CDR3aa: CASKGLAGGSEQFF

abundance: few
j_gene: TRBJ1-3
d_gene: -
len: 14
v_gene: TRBV5-5
CDR3nt: TGTGCCAGCAGCGGACAGACCTCTGGAAACACCATATATTTT
CDR3aa: CASSGQTSGNTIYF

abundance: few
j_gene: TRBJ1-6
d_gene: TRBD1
len: 18
v_gene: TRBV28
CDR3nt: TGTGCCAGCAGTTTCCCCATCCTGACAGGGCCCTATAATTCACCCCTCCACTTT
CDR3aa: CASSFPILTGPYNSPLHF

abundance: -
j_gene: TRBJ1-4
d_gene: -
len: 18
v_gene: TRBV21-1
CDR3nt: TGTGCCAGCAGCAAAAGGTGTGGACAGGGTTCAACTAATGAAAAACTGTTTTTT
CDR3aa: CASSKRCGQGSTNEKLFF

abundance: -
j_gene: TRBJ1-2
d_gene: -
len: 14
v_gene: TRBV18
CDR3nt: TGTGCCAGCTCACCGTTTTTGCAGAACTATGGCTACACCTTC
CDR3aa: CASSPFLQNYGYTF

abundance: once
j_gene: TRBJ2-1
d_gene: -
len: 14
v_gene: TRBV6-5
CDR3nt: TGTGCCAGCAGCTCGGCCAGCTCCTACAATGAGCAGTTCTTC
CDR3aa: CASSSASSYNEQFF

abundance: -
j_gene: TRBJ2-3
d_gene: -
len: 14
v_gene: TRBV6-5
CDR3nt: TGTGCCAGCAGTTTCGGAGATAGCACAGATACGCAGTATTTT
CDR3aa: CASSFGDSTDTQYF

abundance: -
j_gene: TRBJ2-2
d_gene: -
len: 13
v_gene: TRBV19
CDR3nt: TGTGCCAGTAGTCCCATGGGGAGCGGGGAGCTGTTTTTT
CDR3aa: CASSPMGSGELFF

abundance: -
j_gene: TRBJ1-4
d_gene: -
len: 13
v_gene: TRBV18
CDR3nt: TGTGCCAGCTCATTGGACGCGAATGAAAAACTGTTTTTT
CDR3aa: CASSLDANEKLFF

abundance: -
j_gene: TRBJ2-2
d_gene: TRBD2
len: 15
v_gene: TRBV14
CDR3nt: TGTGCCAGCAGCCAACGGACTAGCCCGACCGGGGAGCTGTTTTTT
CDR3aa: CASSQRTSPTGELFF

abundance: -
j_gene: TRBJ1-1
d_gene: -
len: 17
v_gene: TRBV19
CDR3nt: TGTGCCAGTAGCCATCGTGATAGTGGCCCCCGAAACACTGAAGCTTTCTTT
CDR3aa: CASSHRDSGPRNTEAFF

abundance: few
j_gene: TRBJ1-2
d_gene: TRBD1
len: 14
v_gene: TRBV5-4
CDR3nt: TGTGCCAGCAGCTTCGATTGGGACAGGGGTGGCTACACCTTC
CDR3aa: CASSFDWDRGGYTF

abundance: once
j_gene: TRBJ1-4
d_gene: -
len: 15
v_gene: TRBV7-2
CDR3nt: TGTGCCAGCAGCTTAGTCCCAGCAACTAATGAAAAACTGTTTTTT
CDR3aa: CASSLVPATNEKLFF

abundance: -
j_gene: TRBJ2-7
d_gene: TRBD2
len: 14
v_gene: TRBV4-1
CDR3nt: TGCGCCAGCAGCCATACTAGCGGGAACTACGAGCAGTACTTC
CDR3aa: CASSHTSGNYEQYF

abundance: -
j_gene: TRBJ2-3
d_gene: -
len: 16
v_gene: TRBV27
CDR3nt: TGTGCCAGCAGTTTCACCCCCGCGACTAGCACAGATACGCAGTATTTT
CDR3aa: CASSFTPATSTDTQYF

abundance: -
j_gene: TRBJ1-6
d_gene: -
len: 15
v_gene: TRBV6-5
CDR3nt: TGTGCCAGCGGAGACGGCTTTTTGCGGAATTCACCCCTCCACTTT
CDR3aa: CASGDGFLRNSPLHF

abundance: -
j_gene: TRBJ1-1
d_gene: TRBD1
len: 15
v_gene: TRBV13
CDR3nt: TGTGCCAGCAGCTTAGAACACAGGGGAGACACTGAAGCTTTCTTT
CDR3aa: CASSLEHRGDTEAFF

abundance: -
j_gene: TRBJ2-1
d_gene: -
len: 13
v_gene: TRBV10-2
CDR3nt: TGCGCCAGCAGCGGGGATTTCTACAATGAGCAGTTCTTC
CDR3aa: CASSGDFYNEQFF

abundance: -
j_gene: TRBJ2-3
d_gene: -
len: 15
v_gene: TRBV18
CDR3nt: TGTGCCAGCTCACCACCGGGGGTGAGCACAGATACGCAGTATTTT
CDR3aa: CASSPPGVSTDTQYF

abundance: -
j_gene: TRBJ2-1
d_gene: TRBD2
len: 12
v_gene: TRBV29-1
CDR3nt: TGCAGCGTTGACGGGGGGAGCAATGAGCAGTTCTTC
CDR3aa: CSVDGGSNEQFF

abundance: -
j_gene: TRBJ1-2
d_gene: TRBD1
len: 13
v_gene: TRBV29-1
CDR3nt: TGCAGCGTTGATCGGGACAGGTTTTCTGGCTACACCTTC
CDR3aa: CSVDRDRFSGYTF

abundance: -
j_gene: TRBJ1-6
d_gene: -
len: 13
v_gene: TRBV27
CDR3nt: TGTGCCAGCATGAGGCAGGAGAATTCACCCCTCCACTTT
CDR3aa: CASMRQENSPLHF

abundance: -
j_gene: TRBJ2-7
d_gene: TRBD1
len: 15
v_gene: TRBV4-1
CDR3nt: TGCGCCAGCAGCCACTCCGGGACAGGGCCTTACGAGCAGTACTTC
CDR3aa: CASSHSGTGPYEQYF

abundance: -
j_gene: TRBJ2-3
d_gene: TRBD2
len: 18
v_gene: TRBV10-1
CDR3nt: TGCGCCAGCAGGTACGGGCTAGCGGGACTCACACACACAGATACGCAGTATTTT
CDR3aa: CASRYGLAGLTHTDTQYF

abundance: -
j_gene: TRBJ2-7
d_gene: TRBD2
len: 16
v_gene: TRBV19
CDR3nt: TGTGCCAGTAGTTCGGCGGCGTTAGCGGGAGTCCACGAGCAGTACTTC
CDR3aa: CASSSAALAGVHEQYF

abundance: -
j_gene: TRBJ2-7
d_gene: TRBD2
len: 17
v_gene: TRBV4-3
CDR3nt: TGCGCCAGCAGCCCCGGACTCTCACTAGCGGGGGACTACGAGCAGTACTTC
CDR3aa: CASSPGLSLAGDYEQYF

abundance: -
j_gene: TRBJ2-5
d_gene: -
len: 14
v_gene: TRBV7-9
CDR3nt: TGTGCCAGCAGCTTAGATGTAGTCTCGGAGACCCAGTACTTC
CDR3aa: CASSLDVVSETQYF

abundance: few
j_gene: TRBJ2-1
d_gene: TRBD1
len: 13
v_gene: TRBV5-1
CDR3nt: TGCGCCCGCAGCTGCGGACAGGGGAGGGGGCAGTTCTTC
CDR3aa: CARSCGQGRGQFF

abundance: -
j_gene: TRBJ2-5
d_gene: -
len: 14
v_gene: TRBV7-7
CDR3nt: TGTGCTAGCAGCGTACAGGGTCTTGGAGAGACCCAGTACTTC
CDR3aa: CASSVQGLGETQYF

abundance: few
j_gene: TRBJ1-6
d_gene: -
len: 15
v_gene: TRBV11-3
CDR3nt: TGTGCCAGGCCCGCGGTCAGCTCCTATAATTCACCCCTCCACTTT
CDR3aa: CARPAVSSYNSPLHF

abundance: few
j_gene: TRBJ1-1
d_gene: -
len: 16
v_gene: TRBV18
CDR3nt: TGTGCCAGCTCACACTCGTTGGGGACCATGAACACTGAAGCTTTCTTT
CDR3aa: CASSHSLGTMNTEAFF

abundance: -
j_gene: TRBJ1-4
d_gene: -
len: 17
v_gene: TRBV11-2
CDR3nt: TGTGCCAGCAGCTTATATGGCCTCCGGGCAACTAATGAAAAACTGTTTTTT
CDR3aa: CASSLYGLRATNEKLFF

abundance: -
j_gene: TRBJ2-7
d_gene: -
len: 15
v_gene: TRBV21-1
CDR3nt: TGTGCCAGCAGCAAAGGAGGGACAACCTCCTACGAGCAGTACTTC
CDR3aa: CASSKGGTTSYEQYF

abundance: -
j_gene: TRBJ2-7
d_gene: TRBD2
len: 15
v_gene: TRBV5-1
CDR3nt: TGCGCCAGCAGCCTCCGGCTAGCGGGGTCCTACGAGCAGTACTTC
CDR3aa: CASSLRLAGSYEQYF

abundance: -
j_gene: TRBJ2-3
d_gene: -
len: 16
v_gene: TRBV11-2
CDR3nt: TGTGCCAGCAGCGTGCGCCGGGGCAGGGCCACAGATACGCAGTATTTT
CDR3aa: CASSVRRGRATDTQYF

abundance: -
j_gene: TRBJ1-2
d_gene: -
len: 12
v_gene: TRBV28
CDR3nt: TGTGCCAGCAGTCCCGGTCGTGAGAGCTACACCTTC
CDR3aa: CASSPGRESYTF

abundance: -
j_gene: TRBJ2-1
d_gene: TRBD2
len: 17
v_gene: TRBV28
CDR3nt: TGTGCCAGCAGTCCGCATGGACTAGCGGGAGTATACAATGAGCAGTTCTTC
CDR3aa: CASSPHGLAGVYNEQFF

abundance: -
j_gene: TRBJ2-3
d_gene: TRBD2
len: 15
v_gene: TRBV6-5
CDR3nt: TGTGCCAGTCCCGGCGGGAGGGGTAGCACAGATACGCAGTATTTT
CDR3aa: CASPGGRGSTDTQYF

abundance: few
j_gene: TRBJ1-2
d_gene: TRBD1
len: 15
v_gene: TRBV7-2
CDR3nt: TGTGCCAGCAGCCCAGGACAGGGGGCGCGAAATGGCTACACCTTC
CDR3aa: CASSPGQGARNGYTF

abundance: -
j_gene: TRBJ2-1
d_gene: TRBD1
len: 15
v_gene: TRBV4-2
CDR3nt: TGTGCCAGCAGCCAAGGGGTGGACAGGGTCGATGAGCAGTTCTTC
CDR3aa: CASSQGVDRVDEQFF

abundance: -
j_gene: TRBJ1-4
d_gene: -
len: 16
v_gene: TRBV25-1
CDR3nt: TGTGCCAGCAGTGACAGGGAAAGGTCGACTAATGAAAAACTGTTTTTT
CDR3aa: CASSDRERSTNEKLFF

abundance: -
j_gene: TRBJ2-1
d_gene: TRBD2
len: 17
v_gene: TRBV5-4
CDR3nt: TGTGCCAGCAGCCAAGGCGGACTAGCGGCCTATTACAATGAGCAGTTCTTC
CDR3aa: CASSQGGLAAYYNEQFF

abundance: -
j_gene: TRBJ2-7
d_gene: TRBD2
len: 18
v_gene: TRBV28
CDR3nt: TGTGCCAGCAGGGGCGCCGGGACTAGCGGGAGGAGTCGCTACGAGCAGTACTTC
CDR3aa: CASRGAGTSGRSRYEQYF

abundance: few
j_gene: TRBJ2-1
d_gene: TRBD2
len: 15
v_gene: TRBV14
CDR3nt: TGTGCCAGCAGCCGGGCTAGCGGGAGGGCAGCTGAGCAGTTCTTC
CDR3aa: CASSRASGRAAEQFF